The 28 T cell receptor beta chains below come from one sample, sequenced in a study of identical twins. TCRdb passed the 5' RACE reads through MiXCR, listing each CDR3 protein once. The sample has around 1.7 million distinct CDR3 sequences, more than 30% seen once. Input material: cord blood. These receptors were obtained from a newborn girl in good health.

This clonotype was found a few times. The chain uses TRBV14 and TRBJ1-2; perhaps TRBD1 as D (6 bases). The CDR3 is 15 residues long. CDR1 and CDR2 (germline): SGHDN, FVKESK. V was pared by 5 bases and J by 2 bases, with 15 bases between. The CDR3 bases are TGTGCCAGCAGCAGACGGACAGCTCCAAACTATGGCTACACCTTC. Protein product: CASSRRTAPNYGYTF.

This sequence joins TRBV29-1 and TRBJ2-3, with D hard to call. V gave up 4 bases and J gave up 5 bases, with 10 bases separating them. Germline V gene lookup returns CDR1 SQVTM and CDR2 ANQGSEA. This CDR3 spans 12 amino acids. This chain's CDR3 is CSVVVGIDTQYF. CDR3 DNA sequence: TGCAGCGTTGTCGTCGGTATAGATACGCAGTATTTT.

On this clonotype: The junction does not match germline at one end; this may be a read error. In DNA, the CDR3 is TGTGCCAACAGTTACTCGAGACTAGCGGGATTCCAAGAGACCCAGTACTTC. It specifies CANSYSRLAGFQETQYF. The rearrangement uses TRBV6-5 and TRBJ2-5; 11 positions agree with TRBD2. The CDR3 sequence is 17 residues long. The V gene's germline CDR1 is MNHEY and CDR2 SVGAGI.

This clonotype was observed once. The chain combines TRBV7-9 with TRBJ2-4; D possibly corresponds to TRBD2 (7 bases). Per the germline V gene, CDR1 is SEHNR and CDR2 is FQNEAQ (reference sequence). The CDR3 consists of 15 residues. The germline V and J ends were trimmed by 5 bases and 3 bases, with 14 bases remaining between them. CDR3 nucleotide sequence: TGTGCCAGCAGCCCCAAAGGGGGGGACAAAAACATTCAGTACTTC. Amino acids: CASSPKGGDKNIQYF.

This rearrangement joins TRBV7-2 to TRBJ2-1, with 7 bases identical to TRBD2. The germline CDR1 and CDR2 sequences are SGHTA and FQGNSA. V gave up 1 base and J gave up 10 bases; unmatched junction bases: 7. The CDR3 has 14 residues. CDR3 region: CASSLGDYPYEQFF. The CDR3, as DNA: TGTGCCAGCAGCTTAGGGGACTACCCCTACGAGCAGTTCTTC.

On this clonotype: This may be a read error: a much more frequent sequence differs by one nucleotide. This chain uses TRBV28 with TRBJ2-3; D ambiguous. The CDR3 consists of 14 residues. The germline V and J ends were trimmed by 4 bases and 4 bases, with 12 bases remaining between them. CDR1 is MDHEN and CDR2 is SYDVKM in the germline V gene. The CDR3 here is CASSSLVPADTQYF. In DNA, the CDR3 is TGTGCCAGCAGTTCCTTAGTCCCGGCAGATACGCAGTATTTT.

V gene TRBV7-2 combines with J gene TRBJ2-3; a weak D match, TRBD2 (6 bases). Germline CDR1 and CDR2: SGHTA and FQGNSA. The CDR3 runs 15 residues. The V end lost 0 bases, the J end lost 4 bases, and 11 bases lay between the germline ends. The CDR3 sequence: CASSLAGTAADTQYF. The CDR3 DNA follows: TGTGCCAGCAGCTTAGCCGGGACTGCAGCAGATACGCAGTATTTT.

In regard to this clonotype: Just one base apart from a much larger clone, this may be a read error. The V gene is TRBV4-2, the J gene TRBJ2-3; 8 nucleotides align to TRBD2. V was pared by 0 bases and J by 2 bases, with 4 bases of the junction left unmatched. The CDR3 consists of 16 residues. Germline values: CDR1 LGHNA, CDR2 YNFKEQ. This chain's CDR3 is CASSQDRGGLTDTQYF. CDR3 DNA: TGTGCCAGCAGCCAAGATCGCGGGGGGCTCACAGATACGCAGTATTTT.

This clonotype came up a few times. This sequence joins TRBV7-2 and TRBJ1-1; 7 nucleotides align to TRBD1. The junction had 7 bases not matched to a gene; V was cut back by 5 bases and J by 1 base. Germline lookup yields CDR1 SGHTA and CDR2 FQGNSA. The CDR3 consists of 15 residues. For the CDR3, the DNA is TGTGCCAGCAGCCAACGACAGGGACCGAACACTGAAGCTTTCTTT. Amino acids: CASSQRQGPNTEAFF. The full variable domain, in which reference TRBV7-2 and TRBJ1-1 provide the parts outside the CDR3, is GAGVSQSPSNKVTEKGKDVELRCDPISGHTALYWYRQSLGQGLEFLIYFQGNSAPDKSGLPSDRFSAERTGGSVSTLTIQRTQQEDSAVYLCASSQRQGPNTEAFFGQGTRLTVV.

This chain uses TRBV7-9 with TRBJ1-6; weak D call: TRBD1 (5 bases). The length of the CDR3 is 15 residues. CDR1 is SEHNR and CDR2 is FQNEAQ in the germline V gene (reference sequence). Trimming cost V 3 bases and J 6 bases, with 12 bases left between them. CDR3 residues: CASSLGRAVNSPLHF. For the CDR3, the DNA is TGTGCCAGCAGCTTGGGCAGGGCAGTTAATTCACCCCTCCACTTT.

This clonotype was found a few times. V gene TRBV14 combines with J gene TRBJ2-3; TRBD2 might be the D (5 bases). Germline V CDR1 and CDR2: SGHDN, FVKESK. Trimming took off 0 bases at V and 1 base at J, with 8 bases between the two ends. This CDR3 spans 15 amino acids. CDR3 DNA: TGTGCCAGCAGCCAAGAACGGACTCGCACAGATACGCAGTATTTT. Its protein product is CASSQERTRTDTQYF. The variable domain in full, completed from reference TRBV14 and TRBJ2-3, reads EAGVTQFPSHSVIEKGQTVTLRCDPISGHDNLYWYRRVMGKEIKFLLHFVKESKQDESGMPNNRFLAERTGGTYSTLKVQPAELEDSGVYFCASSQERTRTDTQYFGPGTRLTVL.

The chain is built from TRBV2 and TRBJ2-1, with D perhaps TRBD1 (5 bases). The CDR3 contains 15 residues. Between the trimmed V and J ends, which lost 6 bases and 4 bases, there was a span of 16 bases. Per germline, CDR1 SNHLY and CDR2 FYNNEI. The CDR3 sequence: CASRAQVLGYNEQFF. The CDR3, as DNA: TGTGCCAGCAGGGCACAGGTCCTCGGGTACAATGAGCAGTTCTTC.

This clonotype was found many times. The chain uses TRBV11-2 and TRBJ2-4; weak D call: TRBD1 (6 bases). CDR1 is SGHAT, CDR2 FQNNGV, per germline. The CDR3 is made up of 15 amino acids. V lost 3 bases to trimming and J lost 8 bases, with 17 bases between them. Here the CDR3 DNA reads TGTGCCAGCAGCTTCGGACAGCAAAATAGGGACATTCAGTACTTC. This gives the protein CASSFGQQNRDIQYF.

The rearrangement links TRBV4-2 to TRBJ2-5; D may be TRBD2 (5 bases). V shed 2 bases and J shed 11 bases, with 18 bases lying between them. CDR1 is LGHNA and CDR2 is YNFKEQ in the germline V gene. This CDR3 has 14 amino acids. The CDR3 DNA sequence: TGTGCCAGCAGCCAACCCCCGGGGAACAATGAGCAGTACTTC. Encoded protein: CASSQPPGNNEQYF.

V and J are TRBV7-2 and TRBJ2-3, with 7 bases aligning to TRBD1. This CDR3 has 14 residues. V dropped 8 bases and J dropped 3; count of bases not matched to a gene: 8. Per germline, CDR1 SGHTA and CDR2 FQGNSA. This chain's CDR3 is CASLRGRSTDTQYF. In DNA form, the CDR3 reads TGTGCCAGCCTAAGGGGGCGCTCTACAGATACGCAGTATTTT. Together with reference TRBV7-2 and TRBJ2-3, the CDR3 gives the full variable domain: GAGVSQSPSNKVTEKGKDVELRCDPISGHTALYWYRQSLGQGLEFLIYFQGNSAPDKSGLPSDRFSAERTGGSVSTLTIQRTQQEDSAVYLCASLRGRSTDTQYFGPGTRLTVL.

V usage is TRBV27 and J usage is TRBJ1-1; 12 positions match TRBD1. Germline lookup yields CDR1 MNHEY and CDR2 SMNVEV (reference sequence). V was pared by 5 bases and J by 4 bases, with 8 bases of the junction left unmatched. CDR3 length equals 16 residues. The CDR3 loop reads CASSTPGQGAGTEAFF. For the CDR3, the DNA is TGTGCCAGCAGTACCCCGGGACAGGGGGCCGGCACTGAAGCTTTCTTT.

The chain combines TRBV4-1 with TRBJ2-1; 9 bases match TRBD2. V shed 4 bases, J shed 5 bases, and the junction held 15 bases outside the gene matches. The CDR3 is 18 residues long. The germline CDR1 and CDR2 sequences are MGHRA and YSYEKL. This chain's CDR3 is CASSPSGGSGRSDNEQFF. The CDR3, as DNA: TGCGCCAGCAGCCCCTCCGGGGGTAGCGGGAGAAGCGACAATGAGCAGTTCTTC.

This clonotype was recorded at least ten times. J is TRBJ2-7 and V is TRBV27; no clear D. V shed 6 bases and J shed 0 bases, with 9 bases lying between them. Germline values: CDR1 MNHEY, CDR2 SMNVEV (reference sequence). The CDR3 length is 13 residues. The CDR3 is CASSFVSSYEQYF. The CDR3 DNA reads TGTGCCAGCAGCTTCGTATCCTCCTACGAGCAGTACTTC.

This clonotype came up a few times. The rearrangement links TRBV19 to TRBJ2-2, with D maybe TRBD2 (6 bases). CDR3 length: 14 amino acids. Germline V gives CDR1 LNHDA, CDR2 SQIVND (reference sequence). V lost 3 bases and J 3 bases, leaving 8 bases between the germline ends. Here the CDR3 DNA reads TGTGCCAGTAGTATCAAGCGGGACACCGGGGAGCTGTTTTTT. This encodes CASSIKRDTGELFF.

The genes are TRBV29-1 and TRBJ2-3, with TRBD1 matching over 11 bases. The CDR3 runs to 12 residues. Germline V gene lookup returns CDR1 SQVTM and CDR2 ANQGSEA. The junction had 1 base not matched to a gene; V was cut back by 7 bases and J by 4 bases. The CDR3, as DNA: TGCAGCGGGGGACAGGGGGCAGATACGCAGTATTTT. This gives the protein CSGGQGADTQYF.

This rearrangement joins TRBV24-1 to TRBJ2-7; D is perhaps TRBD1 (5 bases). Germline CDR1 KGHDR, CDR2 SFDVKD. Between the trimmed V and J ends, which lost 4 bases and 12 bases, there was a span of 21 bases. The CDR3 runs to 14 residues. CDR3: CATSDPTSSGLWYF. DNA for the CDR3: TGTGCCACCAGTGACCCGACAAGTTCAGGGTTGTGGTACTTC.

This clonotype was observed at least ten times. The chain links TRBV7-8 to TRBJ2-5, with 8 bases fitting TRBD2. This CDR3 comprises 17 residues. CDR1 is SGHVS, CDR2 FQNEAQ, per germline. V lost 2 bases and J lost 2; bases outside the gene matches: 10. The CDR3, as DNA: TGTGCCAGCAGCTTAAGCCACCGGACTAGCCTTCAAGAGACCCAGTACTTC. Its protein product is CASSLSHRTSLQETQYF.

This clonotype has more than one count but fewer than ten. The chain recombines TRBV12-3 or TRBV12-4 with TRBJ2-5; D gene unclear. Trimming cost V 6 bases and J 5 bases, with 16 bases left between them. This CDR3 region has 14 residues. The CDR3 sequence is CASRYRDSGETQYF. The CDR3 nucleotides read TGTGCCAGCAGATATAGGGATTCCGGGGAGACCCAGTACTTC.

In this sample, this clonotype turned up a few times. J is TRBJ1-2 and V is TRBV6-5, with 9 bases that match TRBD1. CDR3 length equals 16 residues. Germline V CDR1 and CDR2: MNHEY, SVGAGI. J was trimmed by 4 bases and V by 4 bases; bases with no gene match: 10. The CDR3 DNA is TGTGCCAGCAGTTCCTCCGGGACAGGGTGGGCCTATGGCTACACCTTC. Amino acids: CASSSSGTGWAYGYTF.

CDR3 coding DNA: TGTGCCAACACCTCGTACAGGGACCCCTACGAGCAGTACTTC. Amino acids: CANTSYRDPYEQYF. The V gene is TRBV5-5, the J gene TRBJ2-7; a possible D gene is TRBD1 (6 bases). CDR3 length equals 14 residues. The V end lost 9 bases, the J end lost 2 bases, and 18 bases lay between the germline ends. Per germline, CDR1 SGHKS and CDR2 YYEKEE (reference sequence).

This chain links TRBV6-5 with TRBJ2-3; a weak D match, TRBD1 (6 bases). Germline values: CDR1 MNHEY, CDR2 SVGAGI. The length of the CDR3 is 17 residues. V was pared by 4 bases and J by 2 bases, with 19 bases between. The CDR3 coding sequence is TGTGCCAGCAGTTCCTCTCTGCGGCAGGGGAACACAGATACGCAGTATTTT. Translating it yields CASSSSLRQGNTDTQYF.

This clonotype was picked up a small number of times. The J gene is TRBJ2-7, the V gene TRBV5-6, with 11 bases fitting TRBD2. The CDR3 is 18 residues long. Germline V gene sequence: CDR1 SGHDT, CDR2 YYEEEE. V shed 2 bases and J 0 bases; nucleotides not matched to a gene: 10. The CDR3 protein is CASSLPKTSGETSYEQYF. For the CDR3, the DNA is TGTGCCAGCAGCTTACCAAAGACTAGCGGGGAGACCTCCTACGAGCAGTACTTC.

CDR3 sequence: CSVELTGDTEAFF. The DNA of the CDR3 is TGCAGCGTTGAATTGACAGGGGACACTGAAGCTTTCTTT. V usage is TRBV29-1 and J usage is TRBJ1-1; 8 bases align to TRBD1. After removal of 2 bases from V and 3 bases from J, the junction contained 2 bases not matched to a gene. The CDR3 is made up of 13 amino acids. The germline V gene has CDR1 SQVTM and CDR2 ANQGSEA. The entire variable domain, with the rest obtained from reference TRBV29-1 and TRBJ1-1, is as follows: SAVISQKPSRDICQRGTSLTIQCQVDSQVTMMFWYRQQPGQSLTLIATANQGSEATYESGFVIDKFPISRPNLTFSTLTVSNMSPEDSSIYLCSVELTGDTEAFFGQGTRLTVV.